This TCR beta chain was captured in a study of CD8 T cells in Susac syndrome. Random-hexamer reverse transcription was applied to roughly 0.5 to 1 ug RNA. TCRdb analysed the immunoSEQ multiplex PCR reads with MiXCR anew, one entry per CDR3 protein. The sample has some 190,000 distinct CDR3 sequences, approximately 96% seen once. Trimming took off 1 base at V and 2 bases at J, with 9 bases between the two ends. This CDR3 comprises 14 residues. Germline CDR1 is LNHNV and CDR2 is YYDKDF (reference sequence). The chain is built from TRBV15 and TRBJ2-7, with D tentatively TRBD1 (5 bases). This clonotype was sampled from a human donor with multiple sclerosis. Specimen: CD4+ T cells from PBMCs. The CDR3 DNA sequence: TGTGCCACCAGCAGAGTCGACAGACCCTACGAGCAGTACTTC. Its translation is CATSRVDRPYEQYF.